This T cell receptor beta chain was recorded in a study of memory B cells and T cells in multiple sclerosis. Study-level points and caveats: Clone-set sizes differed between compartments, so shared clonotype counts needed normalization.

CDR3 length: 10 amino acids. V lost 8 bases and J 6 bases, leaving 5 bases between the germline ends. Germline V CDR1 and CDR2: SNHLY, FYNNEI. After stimulus-free culture, autoproliferating CFSE-dim and non-proliferating CFSE-high T cells were sequenced separately. Pooled replicate wells came from about 5x10^7 CFSE-labeled PBMCs cultured approximately 7 days without stimulus. Notes on this clone: Antigen specificity is unknown.

Sequencing was performed with immunoSEQ multiplex PCR; in TCRdb, only in-frame clones are kept and a portion is missing. This sample has approximately 30,000 clones; about 82% occur once, and the top ten carry approximately 2.5%. Sequencing used PBMCs from blood kept in culture. This TCR came from a human donor with multiple sclerosis. V gene TRBV2 combines with J gene TRBJ1-5, with D tentatively TRBD1 (5 bases). The CDR3 nucleotides are TGTGCCAGCGGGGGTCAGCCCCAGCATTTT. Translation: CASGGQPQHF.